This TCR beta chain appears in the sequencing data of a study of Ad26.COV2.S vaccination and SARS-CoV-2 variants. The treatment is: some 20 received Ad26.COV2.S at low or high dose, single or two shots; roughly 5 received placebo; per-sample allocation not given. Day 63 after the first vaccine or placebo injection was the time point for sampling. Profiled with immunoSEQ multiplex PCR; TCRdb holds only in-frame clones, not every one. The profile covers around 450,000 clones, with 85% to 90% appearing a single time and about 2.5% taken by the ten largest. CDR1 is SGHTA and CDR2 is FQGTGA in the germline V gene. The CDR3 is made up of 15 amino acids. After removal of 5 bases from V and 7 bases from J, the junction contained 8 bases not matched to a gene. To note about this clone: The antigen is undetermined.

Study findings and constraints: Breadth measured for non-spike TCRs was similar across vaccine and placebo recipients.

The chain joins TRBV7-3 to TRBJ2-2; 9 bases fit TRBD1. The sequence came from a person aged 18-65 years who received the Ad26.COV2.S COVID-19 vaccine or a placebo. Sequencing used peripheral blood, obtained in a trial of Ad26.COV2.S vaccine versus placebo. CDR3 loop: CASSLLGQGDGELFF. The CDR3 DNA sequence: TGTGCCAGCAGCCTCCTGGGACAGGGCGACGGGGAGCTGTTTTTT. The variable domain in full, with the rest retrieved from reference TRBV7-3 and TRBJ2-2, is GAGVSQTPSNKVTEKGKYVELRCDPISGHTALYWYRQSLGQGPEFLIYFQGTGAADDSGLPNDRFFAVRPEGSVSTLKIQRTERGDSAVYLCASSLLGQGDGELFFGEGSRLTVL.